The entry that follows covers one T cell receptor (beta chain) sequence. The data derive from a study of blood T cell repertoires in COVID-19. The length of the CDR3 is 16 residues. CDR1 and CDR2 (germline): PRHDT, FYEKMQ (reference sequence). Trimming removed 4 bases from V and 1 base from J; junction bases left unmatched: 8. Participant-given clinical history determined each cohort assignment. TCRdb's copy holds only in-frame clones and misses some; the assay was immunoSEQ multiplex PCR. The sample lists about 250,000 clones, over 70% seen once, with around 3.1% in the top ten. The material sequenced was PBMCs or T cells enriched from blood (not recorded which). The genes are TRBV13 and TRBJ2-7; 9 nucleotides line up with TRBD2. This clonotype originated in a middle-aged woman who had been exposed to COVID-19. The CDR3 sequence is CASSSRLAGRSYEQYF. The CDR3 DNA is TGTGCCAGCAGCTCCAGGCTAGCGGGGAGATCCTACGAGCAGTACTTC.